The 28 T cell receptor beta chains reported below all come from one sample, sequenced in a study of blood T cells in healthy people across ages. Primed by a sample-barcoded 5' primer and a J-beta primer mix, a second PCR proceeded for roughly 7 to 12 cycles. Each CDR3 protein is one row after TCRdb ran MiXCR on the 5' RACE reads. The repertoire holds about 930,000 distinct CDR3 sequences, with almost 30% as singletons. The same specimen was also included in a second study, on T cells of mothers and their children.

Sequencing was done on a sample of blood. All receptors come from a woman between 40 and 55 years old in good health.

This rearrangement joins TRBV7-3 to TRBJ2-5, with D tentatively TRBD2 (6 bases). Germline CDR1 SGHTA, CDR2 FQGTGA. V gave up 5 bases and J gave up 0 bases, with 13 bases separating them. The CDR3 totals 15 residues. CDR3 bases: TGTGCCAGCAGCCGGGGACTCAGCTACCAAGAGACCCAGTACTTC. Its protein is CASSRGLSYQETQYF.

This chain links TRBV27 with TRBJ1-1; D gene unclear. Germline assignment: CDR1 MNHEY and CDR2 SMNVEV (reference sequence). V gave up 6 bases and J gave up 13 bases, with 27 bases separating them. There are 15 residues in the CDR3. The DNA of the CDR3 is TGTGCCAGCAGATCCTCGTCAGGTCTTATAACCCAGAATTTCTTT. This encodes CASRSSSGLITQNFF.

The chain links TRBV28 to TRBJ2-7, with D unresolved. The CDR3 totals 13 residues. V lost 10 bases and J 1 base, leaving 14 bases between the germline ends. Germline loops: CDR1 MDHEN, CDR2 SYDVKM. The CDR3 nucleotides are TGTGCCACTTCGGACGGCAAGTCCTACGAGCAGTACTTC. It translates to CATSDGKSYEQYF. Supplemented by reference TRBV28 and TRBJ2-7, the full variable domain reads DVKVTQSSRYLVKRTGEKVFLECVQDMDHENMFWYRQDPGLGLRLIYFSYDVKMKEKGDIPEGYSVSREKKERFSLILESASTNQTSMYLCATSDGKSYEQYFGPGTRLTVT.

The sample holds a few counts of this clonotype. V and J are TRBV13 and TRBJ2-3, with D maybe TRBD1 (6 bases). V gave up 5 bases and J gave up 7 bases, with 13 bases separating them. From germline, CDR1 is PRHDT and CDR2 FYEKMQ (reference sequence). The CDR3 has 13 amino acids. The CDR3 region has the DNA TGTGCCAGCAGCATTCGACAGGTCTATACGCAGTATTTT. Translating it yields CASSIRQVYTQYF. The complete variable domain, with remaining parts taken from reference TRBV13 and TRBJ2-3, reads AAGVIQSPRHLIKEKRETATLKCYPIPRHDTVYWYQQGPGQDPQFLISFYEKMQSDKGSIPDRFSAQQFSDYHSELNMSSLELGDSALYFCASSIRQVYTQYFGPGTRLTVL.

Only a few counts were recorded for this clonotype. CDR3 amino acids: CASSLQSTGTYNYGYTF. Written as DNA, the CDR3 is TGTGCCAGCAGCCTACAGTCGACAGGGACCTACAACTATGGCTACACCTTC. This rearrangement joins TRBV7-2 to TRBJ1-2; 7 positions match TRBD1. Losses at the gene ends were 5 bases for V and 2 bases for J; bases not matched to a gene: 14. The CDR3 has 17 amino acids. CDR1 is SGHTA, CDR2 FQGNSA, per germline.

At least ten counts were recorded for this clonotype. This chain uses TRBV6-6 with TRBJ1-2; 11 nucleotides match TRBD1. CDR1 is MNHNY, CDR2 SVGAGI, per germline (reference sequence). This CDR3 contains 13 residues. V lost 7 bases to trimming and J lost 7 bases; unmatched junction nucleotides: 5. The CDR3 reads CASNIGQGAGYTF. CDR3 sequence (DNA): TGTGCCAGCAATATAGGACAGGGGGCTGGCTACACCTTC.

V usage is TRBV6-2 or TRBV6-3 and J usage is TRBJ2-7; 8 nucleotides line up with TRBD1. The CDR3 contains 14 residues. V lost 6 bases to trimming and J lost 2 bases; unmatched junction nucleotides: 6. Germline lookup yields CDR1 MNHEY and CDR2 SVGEGT. As DNA, the CDR3 is TGTGCCAGCAGGTACGAGACAGGGGCCTACGAGCAGTACTTC. This translates into CASRYETGAYEQYF.

This clonotype was counted once. The V and J genes are TRBV6-1 and TRBJ2-3, with 12 bases identical to TRBD1. This CDR3 is built from 14 residues. The germline gives CDR1 MNHNS, CDR2 SASEGT. The CDR3 sequence is CTSSGTGGADTQYF. As DNA, the CDR3 is TGTACTAGCAGTGGGACAGGGGGCGCAGATACGCAGTATTTT.

Comments on this clonotype: Since a much larger clone is just one base distant, this may be a read error. V and J are TRBV20-1 and TRBJ2-7; 8 nucleotides agree with TRBD2. The CDR3 sequence is 14 residues long. Germline CDR1 DFQATT, CDR2 SNEGSKA (reference sequence). In nucleotides, the CDR3 is TGCGGTGCTAGACGCGGGGGGCTTTCCTACGAGCAGTACTTC. Its protein product is CGARRGGLSYEQYF.

This clonotype was seen only a few times. CDR3 sequence (DNA): TGTGCCTGGAGTGTACTGGTCGATTCACCCCTCCACTTT. Its protein is CAWSVLVDSPLHF. J is TRBJ1-6 and V is TRBV30; no clear D. The CDR3 has 13 residues. The ends were cut back, 0 bases at V and 8 bases at J, with 8 bases in the middle. From germline, CDR1 is GTSNPN and CDR2 SVGIG (reference sequence).

Comments on this clonotype: A much larger clone differs by one base, so this may be a read error. The rearrangement links TRBV5-8 to TRBJ2-3; no clear D gene. Germline-derived CDR1 and CDR2 are SGHTS and YDEGEE. The length of the CDR3 is 14 residues. Trimming removed 3 bases from V and 5 bases from J, with 13 bases in between. The CDR3 nucleotides read TGTGCCAGCAGCTGGAAAGGGCTCGGAGATACGCAGTATTTT. Amino acid sequence: CASSWKGLGDTQYF.

This rearrangement joins TRBV28 to TRBJ1-5, with 7 bases lining up with TRBD1. V was pared by 7 bases and J by 6 bases, with 9 bases of the junction left unmatched. The CDR3 consists of 14 residues. CDR1 is MDHEN, CDR2 SYDVKM, per germline. The CDR3 DNA reads as TGTGCCAGCAAAACACAGGGGCATCCTCAGCCCCAGCATTTT. Translating gives CASKTQGHPQPQHF.

The chain carries TRBV5-1 and TRBJ2-2; TRBD2 matches 7 bases. From germline, CDR1 is SGHRS and CDR2 YFSETQ. This CDR3 region has 16 residues. V dropped 7 bases and J dropped 0; count of bases not matched to a gene: 9. CDR3 coding DNA: TGCGCCAGCTCCTCCTCGAGCGGGGCGAACACCGGGGAGCTGTTTTTT. This gives the protein CASSSSSGANTGELFF.

This clonotype was detected a few times. The chain couples TRBV9 to TRBJ1-1, with D hard to call. V gave up 4 bases and J gave up 8 bases, with 15 bases separating them. Germline V gives CDR1 SGDLS, CDR2 YYNGEE. The CDR3 is 13 amino acids. CDR3 in amino acids: CASSPPRTFEAFF. The CDR3 DNA sequence: TGTGCCAGCAGCCCCCCCCGGACTTTCGAAGCTTTCTTT. Looking up the rest from reference TRBV9 and TRBJ1-1 gives the full variable domain: DSGVTQTPKHLITATGQRVTLRCSPRSGDLSVYWYQQSLDQGLQFLIQYYNGEERAKGNILERFSAQQFPDLHSELNLSSLELGDSALYFCASSPPRTFEAFFGQGTRLTVV.

This clonotype came up a few times. The J gene is TRBJ2-5, the V gene TRBV3-1; perhaps TRBD1 as D (5 bases). Per germline, CDR1 LGHDT and CDR2 YNNKEL (reference sequence). Trimming stripped 0 bases from V and 2 bases from J, with 10 bases between. CDR3 length equals 15 residues. The CDR3: CASSQETVRQETQYF. CDR3 nucleotides: TGTGCCAGCAGCCAAGAGACAGTTAGACAAGAGACCCAGTACTTC.

This clonotype came up a few times. In DNA form, the CDR3 reads TGCAGCGTTGAAAGCTGGGTGGGCAGGGTAAGAGATACGCAGTATTTT. Its protein is CSVESWVGRVRDTQYF. This sequence joins TRBV29-1 and TRBJ2-3; possibly TRBD1 for D (5 bases). The V gene's germline CDR1 is SQVTM and CDR2 ANQGSEA. Deletions cut 2 bases from V and 5 bases from J, with 20 bases between. This CDR3 has 16 residues.

The J gene is TRBJ2-1, the V gene TRBV28; tentative D call: TRBD2 (6 bases). The CDR3 has 12 residues. Germline-derived CDR1 and CDR2 are MDHEN and SYDVKM. With 2 bases removed from V and 9 bases from J, the gap between germline ends came to 8 bases. The CDR3 nucleotides are TGTGCCAGCAGTTTACCCGGGAGTGAGCAGTTCTTC. Residues: CASSLPGSEQFF.

This clonotype was picked up many times. The chain joins TRBV7-2 to TRBJ2-3, with D uncertain. The CDR3 sequence is 14 residues long. V dropped 3 bases and J dropped 0 bases, with 7 bases sitting between them. The germline V gene encodes CDR1 SGHTA and CDR2 FQGNSA. CDR3 loop: CASSFGSSTDTQYF. The DNA of the CDR3 is TGTGCCAGCAGCTTTGGCTCAAGCACAGATACGCAGTATTTT.

The chain couples TRBV20-1 to TRBJ1-1; D ambiguous. In germline, CDR1 is DFQATT, CDR2 SNEGSKA (reference sequence). The germline V and J ends were trimmed by 6 bases and 7 bases, with 9 bases remaining between them. The CDR3 contains 10 residues. The DNA for the CDR3 is TGCAGTGCCATATCGCTTGAAGCTTTCTTT. It encodes CSAISLEAFF.

This clonotype has more than one count but fewer than ten. The gene calls are TRBV5-4 and TRBJ2-1, with 10 positions matching TRBD2. Germline lookup yields CDR1 SGHNT and CDR2 YYREEE (reference sequence). V lost 0 bases, J lost 9 bases, and 9 bases stayed unmatched. The CDR3 length is 16 residues. CDR3 sequence: CASSLARAGGPSEQFF. In nucleotides, the CDR3 is TGTGCCAGCAGCTTGGCCCGAGCGGGGGGGCCCAGTGAGCAGTTCTTC.

This clonotype has a handful of counts. The chain couples TRBV29-1 to TRBJ1-1; D unresolved. V lost 5 bases and J lost 2, with 12 bases in between. The CDR3 has 13 amino acids. Per germline, CDR1 SQVTM and CDR2 ANQGSEA. The CDR3 protein is CSVNGRFNTEAFF. CDR3 DNA sequence: TGCAGCGTTAATGGCCGATTCAACACTGAAGCTTTCTTT.

This clonotype was detected a few times. This chain links TRBV27 with TRBJ2-7; D perhaps matches TRBD1 (5 bases). The end of the DNA aligns better with TRBJ2-5, so the J call may be wrong. CDR3 size: 15 residues. The V gene's germline CDR1 is MNHEY and CDR2 SMNVEV (reference sequence). CDR3 in amino acids: CASSLSQGVSETQYF. The CDR3 region has the DNA TGTGCCAGCAGTTTATCGCAGGGTGTCTCAGAGACCCAGTACTTC.

The V gene is TRBV29-1, the J gene TRBJ2-7; D remains unclear. Germline V lookup: CDR1 SQVTM, CDR2 ANQGSEA. The CDR3 is 14 residues long. With 6 bases removed from V and 1 base from J, the gap between germline ends came to 16 bases. CDR3 residues: CSVSPRTGSYEQYF. CDR3 nucleotide sequence: TGCAGCGTCTCCCCGAGGACCGGGTCCTACGAGCAGTACTTC.

This clonotype occurred many times. The CDR3 loop reads CASSAYGRGKGEQYF. The CDR3 coding sequence is TGTGCCAGCAGTGCGTACGGCAGGGGGAAGGGGGAGCAGTACTTC. The chain recombines TRBV12-3 or TRBV12-4 with TRBJ2-7; TRBD1 matches 7 bases. The V gene end was trimmed by 5 bases and the J gene end by 7 bases; junction bases not matched to a gene: 14. The CDR3 runs 15 residues.

The chain couples TRBV7-6 to TRBJ2-7; D is unclear. V was shortened by 5 bases and J by 3 bases, with 11 bases between the two germline ends. Germline loops: CDR1 SGHVS, CDR2 FNYEAQ. CDR3 length equals 13 residues. The CDR3 DNA reads as TGTGCCAGCAGCCTCTCCCCGTACTACGAGCAGTACTTC. Protein sequence: CASSLSPYYEQYF.

The J gene is TRBJ1-1, the V gene TRBV9, with D perhaps TRBD1 (5 bases). This CDR3 is 14 amino acids long. Trimming shortened V by 4 bases and J by 4 bases, and 14 bases separated the two germline ends. CDR1 and CDR2 from the germline V gene are SGDLS and YYNGEE. The CDR3 spells CASSNQGGRTEAFF. CDR3 nucleotide sequence: TGTGCCAGCAGCAACCAGGGAGGACGCACTGAAGCTTTCTTT.

A note on this clonotype: One end of the junction is discordant with germline, which a read error may explain. The rearrangement links TRBV24-1 to TRBJ2-1; TRBD1 matches 8 bases. The CDR3 has 16 residues. Per germline, CDR1 KGHDR and CDR2 SFDVKD. CDR3 nucleotide sequence: TGTGCCACCAGTGATTTGGGACAGGGTTCGTGGAATGAGCACTTCTTC. Residues: CATSDLGQGSWNEHFF.

Notes on this clonotype: A much more abundant neighbour one base away suggests this may be a read error. The gene calls are TRBV7-2 and TRBJ2-7; D is ambiguous. Germline loops: CDR1 SGHTA, CDR2 FQGNSA. There are 12 residues in the CDR3. V lost 5 bases to trimming and J lost 3 bases, with 8 bases between them. For the CDR3, the DNA is TGTGCCAGCAGCCCGTACCTCTACGAGCAGTACTTC. This encodes CASSPYLYEQYF.